The 27 T cell receptor beta chains below all came from one sample that was sequenced in a study of T cells after yellow fever vaccination. TCRdb passed the 5' RACE reads through MiXCR, listing each CDR3 protein once. The repertoire holds 300,000 to 400,000 distinct CDR3 sequences, roughly 9.4% seen once, with around 17% in the top ten. Source: PBMCs, taken on the day of the first yellow fever vaccination. These TCRs come from a man between 18 and 29 years old who received the YFV17D yellow fever vaccine.

This chain joins TRBV6-2 or TRBV6-3 and TRBJ1-5; 7 nucleotides line up with TRBD1. CDR1 and CDR2 from the germline V gene are MNHEY and SVGEGT. The CDR3 is made up of 17 amino acids. The junction had 13 bases not matched to a gene; V was cut back by 6 bases and J by 2 bases. CDR3 loop: CASSSVTGDLRNQPQHF. DNA of the CDR3: TGTGCCAGCAGCTCCGTCACAGGGGACCTCCGCAATCAGCCCCAGCATTTT.

This clonotype occurred a few times. The rearrangement joins TRBV4-1 to TRBJ2-3; the D gene is possibly TRBD2 (5 bases). In germline, CDR1 is MGHRA, CDR2 YSYEKL. This CDR3 region has 17 residues. V was pared by 4 bases and J by 2 bases, with 19 bases between. The CDR3 region is CASSPSGLTRITDTQYF. The CDR3 DNA is TGCGCCAGCAGCCCCTCCGGCCTAACTAGGATCACAGATACGCAGTATTTT.

This clonotype was counted only a few times. V and J are TRBV4-2 and TRBJ2-1, with D tentatively TRBD1 or TRBD2 (7 bases each). The CDR3 is 18 residues long. Germline V gene data show CDR1 as LGHNA and CDR2 as YNFKEQ. Trimming cost V 1 base and J 10 bases, with 26 bases left between them. The CDR3 DNA reads as TGTGCCAGCAGCCAAGGAGGGACAGCCAGGCGGGGGTTGCGAGAGCAGTTCTTC. Residues: CASSQGGTARRGLREQFF.

V usage is TRBV2 and J usage is TRBJ1-4; 8 bases line up with TRBD1. This CDR3 has 15 residues. The V and J ends lost 6 bases and 0 bases, in that order; junction bases with no gene match: 3. The germline V gene has CDR1 SNHLY and CDR2 FYNNEI. CDR3 protein: CASRGQVATNEKLFF. As DNA, the CDR3 is TGTGCCAGCAGGGGACAGGTTGCAACTAATGAAAAACTGTTTTTT.

There are a few counts of this clonotype. This chain links TRBV11-2 with TRBJ2-3; tentative D call: TRBD1 (6 bases). The CDR3 totals 15 residues. Germline V lookup: CDR1 SGHAT, CDR2 FQNNGV. Trimming pared 5 bases from V and 3 bases from J, leaving 15 bases between. The CDR3 DNA reads as TGTGCCAGCAGCCCCGGGACACGAGAAACAGATACGCAGTATTTT. It specifies CASSPGTRETDTQYF.

The chain employs TRBV4-1 and TRBJ2-2, with D uncertain. The germline V gene encodes CDR1 MGHRA and CDR2 YSYEKL. V was trimmed by 2 bases and J by 7 bases, leaving 14 bases between them. The CDR3 is made up of 15 amino acids. The CDR3: CASSQRTSFGGELFF. In DNA form, the CDR3 reads TGCGCCAGCAGCCAACGTACCTCATTTGGCGGGGAGCTGTTTTTT.

This clonotype has a handful of counts. The chain joins TRBV6-2 or TRBV6-3 to TRBJ2-5, with D maybe TRBD2 (6 bases). Trimming removed 6 bases from V and 3 bases from J, with 14 bases in between. The germline V gene has CDR1 MNHEY and CDR2 SVGEGT. CDR3 length equals 14 residues. CDR3 in DNA: TGTGCCAGCAGCAGTAGCGGACGGGAAGAGACCCAGTACTTC. It specifies CASSSSGREETQYF.

This clonotype was recorded at least ten times. This rearrangement joins TRBV5-1 to TRBJ2-5, with D possibly being TRBD2 (7 bases). Trimming pared 1 base from V and 5 bases from J, leaving 15 bases between. Germline V gene lookup returns CDR1 SGHRS and CDR2 YFSETQ. The CDR3 extends over 15 amino acids. DNA for the CDR3: TGCGCCAGCAGCTTGTTAGGGGGGGCCACGGAGACCCAGTACTTC. Its protein is CASSLLGGATETQYF.

This clonotype was recorded a few times. The chain uses TRBV5-1 and TRBJ1-4; D not resolved. The CDR3 has 14 residues. V was trimmed by 0 bases and J by 3 bases, leaving 6 bases between them. CDR1 and CDR2 from the germline V gene are SGHRS and YFSETQ. CDR3 loop: CASSLGPANEKLFF. The CDR3 DNA is TGCGCCAGCAGCTTGGGGCCCGCTAATGAAAAACTGTTTTTT.

This clonotype has a handful of counts. The chain uses TRBV6-5 and TRBJ1-6; maybe TRBD1 (5 bases). Trimming took off 2 bases at V and 10 bases at J, with 12 bases between the two ends. Germline CDR1 reads MNHEY; CDR2 reads SVGAGI. The CDR3 is 14 residues long. CDR3 protein: CASSYTGLRSPLHF. The DNA of the CDR3 is TGTGCCAGCAGTTACACAGGTTTAAGATCACCCCTCCACTTT.

V and J are TRBV11-2 and TRBJ2-7; TRBD1 matches at 7 bases. The junction had 11 bases not matched to a gene; V was cut back by 6 bases and J by 3 bases. The CDR3 length is 15 residues. Germline loops: CDR1 SGHAT, CDR2 FQNNGV. The CDR3 DNA reads as TGTGCCAGCAGTTCACAGGGGTCGGGATACTACGAGCAGTACTTC. Amino acid sequence: CASSSQGSGYYEQYF.

This clonotype came up a few times. The gene calls are TRBV19 and TRBJ2-1; D call uncertain. V lost 4 bases and J lost 12, with 25 bases in between. CDR3 length: 16 residues. Germline V gene lookup returns CDR1 LNHDA and CDR2 SQIVND (reference sequence). DNA for the CDR3: TGTGCCAGTAGTACCTCTGTCTATCTGGGGAAATTGGGGCAGTTCTTC. Its translation is CASSTSVYLGKLGQFF.

The chain carries TRBV3-1 and TRBJ1-3; no clear D. Germline values: CDR1 LGHDT, CDR2 YNNKEL (reference sequence). The length of the CDR3 is 14 residues. V was pared by 3 bases and J by 7 bases, with 13 bases between. The CDR3 sequence: CASSQRQPRNTIYF. Here the CDR3 DNA reads TGTGCCAGCAGCCAGCGGCAGCCACGGAACACCATATATTTT.

The chain links TRBV19 to TRBJ2-3; D tentatively reads TRBD1 or TRBD2 (5 bases each). Deletions cut 7 bases from V and 3 bases from J, with 11 bases between. CDR1 is LNHDA and CDR2 is SQIVND in the germline V gene (reference sequence). There are 13 residues in the CDR3. This CDR3 reads CASKWDATDTQYF. The CDR3 coding sequence is TGTGCCAGTAAATGGGACGCGACAGATACGCAGTATTTT. The full variable domain, in which reference TRBV19 and TRBJ2-3 provide the parts outside the CDR3, is DGGITQSPKYLFRKEGQNVTLSCEQNLNHDAMYWYRQDPGQGLRLIYYSQIVNDFQKGDIAEGYSVSREKKESFPLTVTSAQKNPTAFYLCASKWDATDTQYFGPGTRLTVL.

This clonotype was seen a few times. The gene calls are TRBV4-3 and TRBJ1-6, with D maybe TRBD1 (6 bases). Germline V gene lookup returns CDR1 LGHNA and CDR2 YSLEER. This CDR3 is built from 15 residues. V lost 0 bases to trimming and J lost 7 bases, with 10 bases between them. CDR3 DNA sequence: TGCGCCAGCAGCCAAGATCTGGGGGGCAATTCACCCCTCCACTTT. Its protein product is CASSQDLGGNSPLHF.

This chain links TRBV5-1 with TRBJ1-1, with D possibly being TRBD1 (6 bases). Trimming stripped 4 bases from V and 3 bases from J, with 16 bases between. In germline, CDR1 is SGHRS, CDR2 YFSETQ. The CDR3 loop spans 15 amino acids. For the CDR3, the DNA is TGCGCCAGCAGCGACGGATCGGGGGGCGACACTGAAGCTTTCTTT. Translated, it gives CASSDGSGGDTEAFF.

V and J are TRBV9 and TRBJ1-5, with D unclear. Trimming took off 0 bases at V and 3 bases at J, with 10 bases between the two ends. Germline CDR1 SGDLS, CDR2 YYNGEE. The CDR3 runs to 15 residues. The CDR3 sequence: CASSVAADPNQPQHF. The DNA for the CDR3 is TGTGCCAGCAGCGTAGCGGCAGACCCCAATCAGCCCCAGCATTTT.

Many counts were recorded for this clonotype. The gene calls are TRBV7-8 and TRBJ2-7, with D perhaps matching TRBD1 (5 bases). The CDR3 is 14 residues long. The V gene lost 1 base and the J gene lost 3 bases, with 10 bases spanning the gap. Per the germline V gene, CDR1 is SGHVS and CDR2 is FQNEAQ. CDR3 nucleotide sequence: TGTGCCAGCAGCTTAGAAGCAGACAGCTACGAGCAGTACGTC. Translating gives CASSLEADSYEQYV.

At least ten counts were recorded for this clonotype. The chain employs TRBV7-8 and TRBJ2-7; D is possibly TRBD1 (6 bases). V dropped 5 bases and J dropped 4 bases, with 12 bases sitting between them. Germline CDR1 reads SGHVS; CDR2 reads FQNEAQ. The CDR3 runs 13 residues. The CDR3 sequence: CASSGQFGYEQYV. DNA of the CDR3: TGTGCCAGCAGCGGACAGTTTGGTTACGAGCAGTACGTC.

This clonotype was seen more than once but under ten times. The chain joins TRBV3-1 to TRBJ2-5, with D perhaps matching TRBD1 (6 bases). Germline V gene sequence: CDR1 LGHDT, CDR2 YNNKEL (reference sequence). The ends were cut back, 7 bases at V and 1 base at J, with 10 bases in the middle. CDR3 length equals 13 residues. CDR3 bases: TGTGCCAGCATAAACAGGGCCCAAGAGACCCAGTACTTC. The encoded protein is CASINRAQETQYF.

This clonotype was seen a few times. The chain combines TRBV5-1 with TRBJ2-5; maybe TRBD1 (5 bases). In germline, CDR1 is SGHRS, CDR2 YFSETQ. V lost 0 bases, J lost 5 bases, and 14 bases lay in between. The CDR3 spans 15 residues. The CDR3 is CASSLAAGQRETQYF. For the CDR3, the DNA is TGCGCCAGCAGCTTGGCCGCCGGACAAAGGGAGACCCAGTACTTC.

This clonotype came up a few times. This chain links TRBV27 with TRBJ2-5; D tentatively fits TRBD1 or TRBD2 (5 bases each). The CDR3 sequence is 13 residues long. V was cut by 5 bases and J by 4 bases, with 11 bases left in between. Germline CDR1 MNHEY, CDR2 SMNVEV (reference sequence). The CDR3 coding sequence is TGTGCCAGCAGTCTAGGGACGGTAGAGACCCAGTACTTC. It specifies CASSLGTVETQYF.

J is TRBJ2-7 and V is TRBV27, with 7 positions matching TRBD1. The CDR3 length is 15 residues. Germline lookup yields CDR1 MNHEY and CDR2 SMNVEV (reference sequence). The ends lost 5 bases at V and 5 bases at J; junction bases unmatched: 12. CDR3 in DNA: TGTGCCAGCAGTCCTACCCCCCAGGGGGTCCACGAGCAGTACGTC. Protein sequence: CASSPTPQGVHEQYV.

This chain joins TRBV5-1 and TRBJ2-7; 8 bases line up with TRBD1. V lost 7 bases and J lost 5; bases outside the gene matches: 11. This CDR3 comprises 14 residues. Germline V gene sequence: CDR1 SGHRS, CDR2 YFSETQ. The CDR3 nucleotides are TGCGCCAGCCATGACGGAACACAGGGGGACGAGCAGTACTTC. Residues: CASHDGTQGDEQYF.

This clonotype showed up many times. CDR3 coding DNA: TGCGCCAGCAGCCCCCGGGCCCCAGAATACTACGAGCAGTACGTC. Protein product: CASSPRAPEYYEQYV. The rearrangement uses TRBV5-1 and TRBJ2-7, with unresolved D. Germline values: CDR1 SGHRS, CDR2 YFSETQ. CDR3 size: 15 residues. Trimming shortened V by 4 bases and J by 3 bases, and 17 bases separated the two germline ends.

A few counts support this clonotype. The chain joins TRBV5-1 to TRBJ2-1, with D unclear. The V gene lost 2 bases and the J gene lost 5 bases, with 8 bases spanning the gap. The CDR3 is 13 residues long. Germline V lookup: CDR1 SGHRS, CDR2 YFSETQ. This CDR3 reads CASSLIGNNEQFF. In nucleotides, the CDR3 is TGCGCCAGCAGCTTAATAGGCAACAATGAGCAGTTCTTC.

This clonotype was seen a handful of times. This rearrangement joins TRBV4-1 to TRBJ1-1; no clear D gene. The germline V gene has CDR1 MGHRA and CDR2 YSYEKL. CDR3 length: 13 amino acids. V shed 3 bases and J shed 3 bases, with 8 bases lying between them. CDR3 sequence (DNA): TGCGCCAGCAGCCATCTATCGTACACTGAAGCTTTCTTT. Translated, it gives CASSHLSYTEAFF.